A single sample is the source of the 15 T cell receptor beta chains below, sequenced in a study of T cells after yellow fever vaccination. TCRdb used MiXCR to reprocess the 5' RACE reads, holding one entry per CDR3 protein. The sample lists hundreds of thousands of distinct CDR3 sequences, roughly 12% occurring once. Here the sequenced sample was PBMCs, taken on the day of the yellow fever booster vaccination. The receptors originated from a man aged 30 to 39 who received the YFV17D yellow fever vaccine.

This clonotype was recorded a few times. The DNA of the CDR3 is TGTGCCAGCAGAACAGGGGTAGAGGGCTACGAGCAGTACTTC. Translation gives CASRTGVEGYEQYF. The chain uses TRBV27 and TRBJ2-7; 7 positions agree with TRBD1. In germline, CDR1 is MNHEY, CDR2 SMNVEV (reference sequence). The CDR3 spans 14 residues. The V gene end was trimmed by 6 bases and the J gene end by 3 bases; junction bases not matched to a gene: 8.

This clonotype was seen a few times. The CDR3 nucleotides read TGTGCCAGCAACCCGGGACTTCTTGGGGACAATGAGCAGTTCTTC. Translated: CASNPGLLGDNEQFF. The chain links TRBV5-6 to TRBJ2-1; D is perhaps TRBD2 (6 bases). Trimming stripped 6 bases from V and 5 bases from J, with 18 bases between. The length of the CDR3 is 15 residues. The germline CDR1 and CDR2 sequences are SGHDT and YYEEEE.

This clonotype was seen a few times. The chain has TRBV6-5 and TRBJ1-1, with 11 bases fitting TRBD1. In germline, CDR1 is MNHEY, CDR2 SVGAGI. The V and J ends lost 2 bases and 1 base, in that order; junction bases with no gene match: 9. This CDR3 spans 18 amino acids. DNA of the CDR3: TGTGCCAGCAGTTACAGGGGGTGGACAGGGGGCAGGAACACTGAAGCTTTCTTT. Protein product: CASSYRGWTGGRNTEAFF.

This clonotype was observed a handful of times. This sequence joins TRBV20-1 and TRBJ1-2, with no clear D. V lost 1 base and J 8 bases, leaving 11 bases between the germline ends. CDR1 is DFQATT, CDR2 SNEGSKA, per germline (reference sequence). The CDR3 spans 12 residues. The CDR3 sequence: CSARGGPGGYTF. For the CDR3, the DNA is TGCAGTGCTAGAGGAGGCCCTGGGGGCTACACCTTC.

This chain links TRBV6-1 with TRBJ2-5; the match to TRBD2 covers 11 bases. The junction had 3 bases not matched to a gene; V was cut back by 5 bases and J by 1 base. Germline-derived CDR1 and CDR2 are MNHNS and SASEGT. This CDR3 spans 15 amino acids. DNA for the CDR3: TGTGCCAGCAGTAAGACTAGCGGGATCCAAGAGACCCAGTACTTC. It specifies CASSKTSGIQETQYF.

V and J are TRBV11-2 and TRBJ2-3; perhaps TRBD2 as D (5 bases). The CDR3 consists of 15 residues. The V and J ends lost 1 base and 1 base respectively, with 9 bases between them. The germline gives CDR1 SGHAT, CDR2 FQNNGV. CDR3: CASSLVVGGTDTQYF. The CDR3 bases are TGTGCCAGCAGCTTAGTCGTCGGGGGCACAGATACGCAGTATTTT.

There are a few counts of this clonotype. The gene calls are TRBV20-1 and TRBJ1-2; 8 bases are shared with TRBD1. This CDR3 comprises 16 residues. J lost 7 bases, V lost 0 bases, and 13 bases had no gene match. CDR1 is DFQATT, CDR2 SNEGSKA, per germline (reference sequence). CDR3 amino acids: CSARDLGTGSPGGYTF. In DNA form, the CDR3 reads TGCAGTGCTAGAGATCTCGGGACAGGCTCCCCAGGTGGCTACACCTTC.

The chain uses TRBV7-8 and TRBJ2-7, with unresolved D. The CDR3 extends over 13 amino acids. CDR1 is SGHVS, CDR2 FQNEAQ, per germline. Trimming shortened V by 8 bases and J by 6 bases, and 17 bases separated the two germline ends. CDR3 sequence reads: CASCLTGRGEQYF. The CDR3 region has the DNA TGTGCCAGCTGTCTCACGGGTCGCGGCGAGCAGTACTTC.

This clonotype was found a few times. The chain employs TRBV5-4 and TRBJ2-4, with 9 bases fitting TRBD2. Germline V lookup: CDR1 SGHNT, CDR2 YYREEE (reference sequence). The length of the CDR3 is 13 residues. Germline trimming cut 7 bases from V and 7 bases from J; bases unmatched to any gene: 6. CDR3 residues: CASSASGINIQYF. The CDR3 nucleotides read TGTGCCAGCTCAGCTAGCGGGATTAACATTCAGTACTTC.

This clonotype was seen a few times. The CDR3 is CASSRGQGNTEAFF. In nucleotides, the CDR3 is TGTGCCAGCAGTAGGGGACAGGGGAACACTGAAGCTTTCTTT. The rearrangement joins TRBV12-3 or TRBV12-4 to TRBJ1-1, with TRBD1 matching 9 bases. The CDR3 sequence is 14 residues long. Trimming took 5 bases from V and 1 from J; bases not matched to a gene: 2.

The V call is TRBV11-2, the J call TRBJ2-5; tentative D call: TRBD2 (6 bases). V gave up 7 bases and J gave up 7 bases, with 13 bases separating them. The CDR3 has 12 residues. Per the germline V gene, CDR1 is SGHAT and CDR2 is FQNNGV. CDR3 in amino acids: CASTTTGGTQYF. The CDR3 DNA reads as TGTGCCAGCACCACAACCGGGGGGACCCAGTACTTC.

This clonotype was counted only a few times. The chain uses TRBV9 and TRBJ2-5; tentative D call: TRBD1 (5 bases). The germline V gene encodes CDR1 SGDLS and CDR2 YYNGEE. CDR3 length equals 14 residues. Between the trimmed V and J ends, which lost 0 bases and 5 bases, there was a span of 11 bases. The CDR3 is CASSVVGEGETQYF. CDR3 bases: TGTGCCAGCAGCGTAGTAGGGGAAGGGGAGACCCAGTACTTC.

The sample holds many counts of this clonotype. The rearrangement uses TRBV28 and TRBJ2-3, with D unresolved. Deletions cut 5 bases from V and 2 bases from J, with 5 bases between. The CDR3 has 12 amino acids. The V gene's germline CDR1 is MDHEN and CDR2 SYDVKM. For the CDR3, the DNA is TGTGCCAGCAGTGCAACCACAGATACGCAGTATTTT. Its protein is CASSATTDTQYF.

This clonotype came up many times. The genes are TRBV25-1 and TRBJ2-5, with TRBD1 matching 8 bases. The length of the CDR3 is 16 residues. Germline loops: CDR1 MGHDK, CDR2 SYGVNS. J was trimmed by 3 bases and V by 6 bases; bases with no gene match: 12. In DNA form, the CDR3 reads TGTGCCAGCAGACCAGACAGGGGATTCTATAAAGAGACCCAGTACTTC. This codes for CASRPDRGFYKETQYF.

V and J are TRBV6-1 and TRBJ2-3; maybe TRBD2 (7 bases). V was shortened by 5 bases and J by 4 bases, with 19 bases between the two germline ends. The germline gives CDR1 MNHNS, CDR2 SASEGT. There are 16 residues in the CDR3. CDR3 amino acids: CASSLGGQGLPDTQYF. The DNA of the CDR3 is TGTGCCAGCAGTCTGGGGGGGCAAGGGCTCCCAGATACGCAGTATTTT.